The 5 T cell receptor beta chains below all came from one sample that was sequenced in a study of regulatory T cells in long-lasting Graves disease. Noted time point: newly diagnosed GD, antithyroid drugs for less than 3 months. The TCR library was made from RNA extracted from PBMCs. Building the TCR beta libraries relied on iRepertoire HTBI primers, and CDR3 regions underwent Arm-PCR. TCRdb processed the multiplex PCR reads anew with MiXCR; each CDR3 protein has one entry. The profile shows about 400,000 distinct CDR3 sequences, around 15% of them singletons. This sample was also put to use in a study of T cells in Graves' hyperthyroidism and ophthalmopathy.

The specimen was peripheral blood mononuclear cells (PBMCs), collected at new diagnosis, from a patient treated with antithyroid drugs. The receptors come from a woman aged 18 to 35 with Graves disease.

J is TRBJ2-6 and V is TRBV15, with D tentatively TRBD1 or TRBD2 (5 bases each). CDR3 size: 19 residues. With 4 bases removed from V and 0 bases from J, the gap between germline ends came to 19 bases. Germline V gene lookup returns CDR1 LNHNV and CDR2 YYDKDF (reference sequence). The CDR3 region has the DNA TGTGCCACCAGCACTAGGGACCTAACGAAGGACTCTGGGGCCAACGTCCTGACTTTC. As protein: CATSTRDLTKDSGANVLTF.

This clonotype has ten or more counts. The chain recombines TRBV5-1 with TRBJ2-6, with D maybe TRBD1 (6 bases). This CDR3 region has 13 residues. V lost 4 bases, J lost 9 bases, and 11 bases lay in between. The germline CDR1 and CDR2 sequences are SGHRS and YFSETQ. The CDR3 DNA reads TGCGCCAGCAGCCCGACAGGCGGCAACGTCCTGACTTTC. Translating gives CASSPTGGNVLTF.

A remark on this clonotype: With a much larger clone just one base away, this may be a read error. This chain uses TRBV7-8 with TRBJ1-5; D not certain. Germline CDR1 is SGHVS and CDR2 is FQNEAQ. The CDR3 is made up of 16 amino acids. CDR3 sequence: CAGSLDSDYSNQPQHF. The CDR3 DNA sequence: TGTGCCGGCAGCTTAGATTCGGATTATAGCAATCAGCCCCAGCATTTT.

The gene calls are TRBV29-1 and TRBJ1-2; D is uncertain. The V gene's germline CDR1 is SQVTM and CDR2 ANQGSEA. Trimming took off 5 bases at V and 5 bases at J, with 12 bases between the two ends. The CDR3 extends over 12 amino acids. This chain's CDR3 is CSVRDREYGYTF. CDR3 sequence (DNA): TGCAGCGTTAGAGATAGGGAGTATGGCTACACCTTC.

This clonotype has ten or more counts. The rearrangement links TRBV20-1 to TRBJ2-3; 10 bases match TRBD2. The V gene end was trimmed by 3 bases and the J gene end by 4 bases; junction bases not matched to a gene: 7. CDR1 is DFQATT and CDR2 is SNEGSKA in the germline V gene (reference sequence). This CDR3 is built from 15 residues. The DNA for the CDR3 is TGCAGTGCTAGGCGAGGAGCGGGGGGGGCAGATACGCAGTATTTT. Its translation is CSARRGAGGADTQYF.